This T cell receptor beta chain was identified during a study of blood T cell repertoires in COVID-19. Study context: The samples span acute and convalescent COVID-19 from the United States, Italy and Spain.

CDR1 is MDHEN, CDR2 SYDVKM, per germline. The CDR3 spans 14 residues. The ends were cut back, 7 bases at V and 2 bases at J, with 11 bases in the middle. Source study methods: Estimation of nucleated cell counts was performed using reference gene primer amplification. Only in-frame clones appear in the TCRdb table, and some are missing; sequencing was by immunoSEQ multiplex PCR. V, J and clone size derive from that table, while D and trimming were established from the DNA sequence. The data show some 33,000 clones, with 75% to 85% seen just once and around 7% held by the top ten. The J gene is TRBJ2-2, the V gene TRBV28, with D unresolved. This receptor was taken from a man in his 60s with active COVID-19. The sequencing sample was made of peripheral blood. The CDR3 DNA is TGTGCCAGCAACCCTAGTAGTAACACCGGGGAGCTGTTTTTT. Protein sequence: CASNPSSNTGELFF.